This is a list of T cell receptor beta chains from one sample in a study of cytomegalovirus exposure and HLA in healthy donors. Assay: immunoSEQ multiplex PCR; the TCRdb copy retains only in-frame clones and omits some. The sample has 250,000 to 350,000 clones, over 85% seen once. Sequencing was carried out using PBMCs. These receptors came from a woman aged 18-29 years in good health and CMV-seronegative. Each CDR3 is given with its conserved first and last residue. The D gene is left open where the match is weak. Part of the rows lack a size; the others show once, few, many or a class for expanded clones.

V gene,clone size,J gene,D gene,CDR3 protein,CDR3 DNA
TRBV4-2,-,TRBJ1-2,TRBD1,CASSQQGAYGYTF,TGTGCCAGCAGCCAACAGGGGGCCTATGGCTACACCTTC
TRBV6-6,-,TRBJ2-7,-,CASSPGNQAYEQYF,TGTGCCAGCAGTCCAGGGAACCAAGCCTACGAGCAGTACTTC
TRBV30,-,TRBJ2-3,TRBD2,CAWSWTSGEGGTQYF,TGTGCCTGGAGTTGGACTAGCGGGGAGGGTGGTACGCAGTATTTT
TRBV30,-,TRBJ1-6,TRBD1,CAWGNRDRVLTLHF,TGTGCCTGGGGAAACCGGGACAGGGTTTTAACCCTCCACTTT
TRBV4-1,once,TRBJ2-7,TRBD1,CASSTHLTGGPYEQYF,TGCGCCAGCAGCACCCACCTGACAGGGGGCCCGTACGAGCAGTACTTC
TRBV11-2,-,TRBJ2-5,-,CASRKTRETQYF,TGTGCCAGCAGAAAAACTCGGGAGACCCAGTACTTC
TRBV1,-,TRBJ2-1,-,CTSSPGGQREFF,TGCACCAGCAGCCCGGGTGGCCAGCGGGAGTTCTTC
TRBV18,-,TRBJ1-4,-,CASSPEVEEKLFF,TGTGCCAGCTCACCGGAGGTGGAGGAAAAACTGTTTTTT
TRBV5-1,-,TRBJ1-4,-,CASSLAVSSSTNEKLFF,TGCGCCAGCAGCTTGGCCGTGAGTTCTTCAACTAATGAAAAACTGTTTTTT
TRBV5-6,few,TRBJ2-7,TRBD1,CASSLGTGGYEQYF,TGTGCCAGCAGCTTGGGGACAGGGGGCTACGAGCAGTACTTC
TRBV30,-,TRBJ1-2,-,CAWGGEGMKGYTF,TGTGCCTGGGGGGGCGAGGGGATGAAGGGCTACACCTTC
TRBV29-1,once,TRBJ1-1,TRBD1,CSAWTGEAFF,TGCAGCGCATGGACAGGGGAGGCTTTCTTT
TRBV2,-,TRBJ2-2,-,CASRLDNNGELFF,TGTGCCAGCAGACTAGACAACAACGGGGAGCTGTTTTTT
TRBV5-1,-,TRBJ1-6,-,CASSLRPQGTPFNSPLHF,TGCGCCAGCAGCTTAAGGCCACAGGGAACCCCCTTTAATTCACCCCTCCACTTT
TRBV27,-,TRBJ1-4,-,CASSSNEKLFF,TGTGCCAGCAGCTCGAATGAAAAACTGTTTTTT
TRBV27,-,TRBJ1-2,TRBD1,CASKGQGVYGYTF,TGTGCCAGCAAAGGACAGGGGGTGTATGGCTACACCTTC
TRBV25-1,-,TRBJ2-3,TRBD2,CASSAPGLAGGGTDTQYF,TGTGCCAGCAGTGCCCCCGGGCTAGCGGGGGGAGGCACAGATACGCAGTATTTT
TRBV29-1,-,TRBJ2-1,-,CSVPPPQGGEQFF,TGCAGCGTCCCACCCCCCCAGGGGGGTGAGCAGTTCTTC
TRBV2,once,TRBJ1-1,TRBD1,CASKEGANLREAFF,TGTGCCAGCAAGGAGGGGGCTAATCTCAGGGAGGCTTTCTTT
TRBV10-3,-,TRBJ2-3,TRBD1,CATGDRVTDTQYF,TGTGCCACGGGGGACAGGGTCACAGATACGCAGTATTTT
TRBV10-2,-,TRBJ2-1,TRBD1,CASSGGQFPYNEQFF,TGCGCCAGCAGTGGGGGACAGTTCCCCTACAATGAGCAGTTCTTC
TRBV12-5,-,TRBJ1-3,-,CASGSTVGNTIYF,TGTGCTAGTGGTTCGACAGTGGGAAACACCATATATTTT